A single sample gave rise to the 13 T cell receptor beta chains below, sequenced in a study of shared clonotypes between healthy human individuals. As defined, naive CD8 cells were CD45RO-negative and positively selected for CCR7, with terminally differentiated effector memory CD45RA+ cells excluded. Clones were sequenced by immunoSEQ multiplex PCR, and TCRdb holds only the in-frame ones, with some missing. Among some 2,100,000 clones listed, 85% to 95% were seen once. Material for sequencing was naive CD8+ T cells from PBMCs. Source of these receptors: a man between 18 and 29 years old in good health. Some clones in this sample may be carry-over from other donors' samples.

V usage is TRBV7-6 and J usage is TRBJ2-1; 7 positions agree with TRBD2. The CDR3 has 17 residues. Trimming removed 3 bases from V and 2 bases from J; junction bases left unmatched: 10. Germline lookup yields CDR1 SGHVS and CDR2 FNYEAQ. The CDR3 DNA is TGTGCCAGCAGCTTTGGGTTGCGGGAGTTTCCCTACAATGAGCAGTTCTTC. This sequence encodes CASSFGLREFPYNEQFF.

This clone was counted once. This chain joins TRBV4-1 and TRBJ2-7; 11 bases map to TRBD2. CDR3 length equals 15 residues. V trimming: 4 bases; J trimming: 2 bases; junction bases outside the gene matches: 4. Germline CDR1 MGHRA, CDR2 YSYEKL. This CDR3 reads CASSPALAGAYEQYF. The CDR3 coding sequence is TGCGCCAGCAGCCCTGCACTAGCGGGGGCCTACGAGCAGTACTTC.

The chain employs TRBV13 and TRBJ2-7; 8 nucleotides agree with TRBD2. The germline gives CDR1 PRHDT, CDR2 FYEKMQ (reference sequence). J lost 4 bases, V lost 5 bases, and 10 bases had no gene match. The length of the CDR3 is 15 residues. The CDR3 DNA is TGTGCCAGCAGCACTTGGGGTAGCGGGATATACGAGCAGTACTTC. Translated, it gives CASSTWGSGIYEQYF.

This chain uses TRBV7-9 with TRBJ2-7; 9 nucleotides line up with TRBD2. V trimming: 4 bases; J trimming: 3 bases; junction bases outside the gene matches: 10. Germline V gene data show CDR1 as SEHNR and CDR2 as FQNEAQ (reference sequence). This CDR3 spans 16 amino acids. CDR3 nucleotides: TGTGCCAGCAGCTCACAGACGGGGCGGGAGGGCTACGAGCAGTACTTC. Translating gives CASSSQTGREGYEQYF.

For this clone: This sample includes further DNA sequences coding for the same CDR3. The gene calls are TRBV6-5 and TRBJ1-1; D call uncertain. The CDR3 consists of 14 residues. Germline loops: CDR1 MNHEY, CDR2 SVGAGI. V lost 2 bases and J 1 base, leaving 8 bases between the germline ends. As DNA, the CDR3 is TGTGCCAGCAGTTACACGGCCGAGAACACTGAAGCTTTCTTT. This gives the protein CASSYTAENTEAFF.

The chain recombines TRBV9 with TRBJ2-2, with TRBD2 identical over 11 bases. Trimming removed 2 bases from V and 0 bases from J; junction bases left unmatched: 6. The CDR3 runs to 18 residues. Germline-derived CDR1 and CDR2 are SGDLS and YYNGEE. The CDR3 here is CASSVSSGRLTNTGELFF. The CDR3 DNA reads as TGTGCCAGCAGCGTTTCTAGCGGGAGGTTAACGAACACCGGGGAGCTGTTTTTT.

The chain employs TRBV9 and TRBJ1-2; D might be TRBD1 (5 bases). Germline V gene sequence: CDR1 SGDLS, CDR2 YYNGEE. V was cut by 4 bases and J by 2 bases, with 15 bases left in between. The CDR3 runs to 15 residues. CDR3 protein: CASSPYQGTNYGYTF. The CDR3 nucleotides are TGTGCCAGCAGCCCATACCAGGGAACCAACTATGGCTACACCTTC.

This clone is a singleton in its sample. The CDR3 region is CASSRGRVGSGNTIYF. DNA for the CDR3: TGTGCCAGCAGCCGGGGACGGGTGGGCTCTGGAAACACCATATATTTT. The chain uses TRBV5-6 and TRBJ1-3, with D perhaps TRBD1 (5 bases). There are 16 residues in the CDR3. Trimming removed 4 bases at V and 0 bases at J, with 14 bases between. Germline loops: CDR1 SGHDT, CDR2 YYEEEE.

V and J are TRBV29-1 and TRBJ1-2; D is unresolved. The CDR3 has 15 residues. The germline gives CDR1 SQVTM, CDR2 ANQGSEA. Trimming took off 6 bases at V and 3 bases at J, with 20 bases between the two ends. The CDR3 DNA sequence: TGCAGCGTCATCGACGGGAGCTTTTACGACTATGGCTACACCTTC. This gives the protein CSVIDGSFYDYGYTF.

V and J are TRBV19 and TRBJ2-7, with 10 bases identical to TRBD1. Germline V gives CDR1 LNHDA, CDR2 SQIVND (reference sequence). The length of the CDR3 is 16 residues. With 5 bases clipped from V and 3 bases from J, the junction kept 10 bases outside the gene matches. In nucleotides, the CDR3 is TGTGCCAGTAGTCCAATACGACAGGGGGCATTCTACGAGCAGTACTTC. As protein: CASSPIRQGAFYEQYF.

On this clone: Distinct nucleotide sequences in the sample also encode this CDR3. This sequence joins TRBV30 and TRBJ1-5; 9 nucleotides align to TRBD1. Trimming took 1 base from V and 4 from J; bases not matched to a gene: 2. CDR1 GTSNPN and CDR2 SVGIG come from the germline V gene (reference sequence). The CDR3 has 14 amino acids. CDR3 sequence reads: CAWSGGTGNQPQHF. CDR3 coding DNA: TGTGCCTGGAGTGGAGGGACAGGGAATCAGCCCCAGCATTTT.

The gene calls are TRBV13 and TRBJ2-7, with D unclear. Trimming shortened V by 5 bases and J by 2 bases, and 16 bases separated the two germline ends. CDR1 and CDR2 from the germline V gene are PRHDT and FYEKMQ (reference sequence). CDR3 length: 15 amino acids. In DNA form, the CDR3 reads TGTGCCAGCAGCCCGTCAGGCGATGGAACCTACGAGCAGTACTTC. Residues: CASSPSGDGTYEQYF.

To note about this clone: The sample carries other DNA sequences with the same CDR3. The chain is built from TRBV10-3 and TRBJ2-7; TRBD1 matches at 7 bases. Looked up from germline, CDR1 is ENHRY and CDR2 is SYGVKD. The CDR3 has 14 amino acids. The junction had 2 bases not matched to a gene; V was cut back by 1 base and J by 2 bases. The CDR3 sequence is CAISELGQTYEQYF. CDR3 nucleotide sequence: TGTGCCATCAGTGAGTTGGGACAGACCTACGAGCAGTACTTC.